The T cell receptor (beta chain) under discussion was sequenced for a study of circulating and synovial CD4+ cells in juvenile arthritis. Overall study findings and caveats: These repertoires were less diverse than bulk blood CD4 repertoires. Traditional Vbeta family usage analysis missed the pathogenic-like versus bulk difference. Overlap with synovium rose as more T cells were sequenced.

To note about this clone: Its matching antigen is unknown.

Data came from immunoSEQ multiplex PCR; TCRdb stores just in-frame clones and leaves some out. The sample lists just over 35,000 clones, around 95% occurring once. The CDR3 contains 16 residues. The germline V gene encodes CDR1 SSHAT and CDR2 FNYEAQ (reference sequence). V trimming: 4 bases; J trimming: 1 base; junction bases outside the gene matches: 9. This receptor was identified in a human donor with juvenile idiopathic arthritis. The rearrangement uses TRBV7-7 and TRBJ1-1; 7 bases line up with TRBD1. The sample consisted of CD4+ T cells from blood. CDR3 amino acids: CASSSLDRAQNTEAFF. The CDR3 nucleotides are TGTGCCAGCAGCTCGCTTGACAGGGCTCAGAACACTGAAGCTTTCTTT.